This section outlines one T cell receptor (beta chain) sequence together with its context. Its antigen is not yet known. There are no base qualities to consult, and no much larger clone falls within one base. The CDR3 holds 13 amino acids from the cysteine to the phenylalanine. Only the CDR3 DNA stays, 39 bases, in frame from base 1. A distance of 8 bases separates the germline ends of V and J, which lose 2 bases and 3 bases respectively. The germline V gene sets CDR1 to SGHRS and CDR2 to YFSETQ. The data stem from a study of technical replicates of blood from several donors (dated by TCRdb to the late 2010s). Library construction relied on the immunoSEQ multiplex PCR assay. In its TCRdb copy, this immuneACCESS table keeps in-frame sequences only and misses some clones. Where compared with another copy, unresolved V genes explain less than half of these, and the others have no known cause. The sample yields 15,000 to 20,000 clones; roughly 87% were counted once. Of the sample, over 10% falls within the top ten clones.

The sequence is built from TRBV5-1 and TRBJ1-1; the D gene is possibly TRBD1, with 5 bases matching. Sequenced sample: PBMCs. The sequence came from a human donor in good health. This receptor carries the CDR3 CASSFWGDTEAFF. The sequenced DNA: TGCGCCAGCAGCTTTTGGGGGGACACTGAAGCTTTCTTT.